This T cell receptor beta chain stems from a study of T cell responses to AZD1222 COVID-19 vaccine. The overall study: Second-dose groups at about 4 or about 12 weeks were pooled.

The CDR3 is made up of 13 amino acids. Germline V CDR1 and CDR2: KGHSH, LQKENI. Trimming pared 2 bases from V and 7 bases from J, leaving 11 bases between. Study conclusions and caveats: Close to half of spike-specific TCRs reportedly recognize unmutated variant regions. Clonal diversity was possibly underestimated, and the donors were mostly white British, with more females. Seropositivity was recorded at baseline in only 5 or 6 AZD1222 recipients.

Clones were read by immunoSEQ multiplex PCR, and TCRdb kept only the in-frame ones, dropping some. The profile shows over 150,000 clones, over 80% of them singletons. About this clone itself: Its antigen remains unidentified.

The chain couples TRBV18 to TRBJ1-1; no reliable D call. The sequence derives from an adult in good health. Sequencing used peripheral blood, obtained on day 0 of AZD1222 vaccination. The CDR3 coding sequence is TGTGCCAGCTCACCAGAGGGCAGGAGTGAAGCTTTCTTT. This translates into CASSPEGRSEAFF. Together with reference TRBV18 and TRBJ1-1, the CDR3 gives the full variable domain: NAGVMQNPRHLVRRRGQEARLRCSPMKGHSHVYWYRQLPEEGLKFMVYLQKENIIDESGMPKERFSAEFPKEGPSILRIQQVVRGDSAAYFCASSPEGRSEAFFGQGTRLTVV.